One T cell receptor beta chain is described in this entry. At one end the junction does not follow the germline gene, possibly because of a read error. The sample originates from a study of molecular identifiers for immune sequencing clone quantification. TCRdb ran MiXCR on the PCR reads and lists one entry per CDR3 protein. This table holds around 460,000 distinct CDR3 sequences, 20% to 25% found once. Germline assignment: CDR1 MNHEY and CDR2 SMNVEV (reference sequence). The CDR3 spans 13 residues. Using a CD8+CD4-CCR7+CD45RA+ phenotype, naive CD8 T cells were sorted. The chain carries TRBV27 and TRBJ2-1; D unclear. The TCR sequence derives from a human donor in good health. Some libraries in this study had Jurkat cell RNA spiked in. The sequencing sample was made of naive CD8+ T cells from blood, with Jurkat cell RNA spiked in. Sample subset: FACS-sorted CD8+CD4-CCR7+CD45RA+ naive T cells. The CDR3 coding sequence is TGTGCCAGCAGTTTTCGACCAAACAATGCGCAGTTCTTC. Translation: CASSFRPNNAQFF.